What follows are 14 T cell receptor beta chains derived from one specimen sequenced in a study of circulating CD8 cells and anti-PD-1 response in melanoma. The QIAseq Immune Repertoire TCR panel built the libraries from around 15 ng of total RNA. TCRdb used MiXCR to reprocess the reads, holding one entry per CDR3 protein. The data hold roughly 1,700 distinct CDR3 sequences, with approximately 6.6% observed a single time. From live CD3+CD8+TCRalphabeta+ cells, four PD-1 and/or TIGIT subsets were sorted. The sequences come from CD8+ T cells from PBMCs, collected at baseline or after one month of anti-PD-1 therapy (not recorded which). These receptors were collected from a human donor with melanoma.

This clonotype rates as medium-sized. For the CDR3, the DNA is TGTGCCAGCAGCCCATACGGGGCTCTCTTCGACGAGCAGTACTTC. Protein product: CASSPYGALFDEQYF. The rearrangement uses TRBV28 and TRBJ2-7; D possibly uses TRBD1 or TRBD2 (5 bases each). CDR3 length equals 15 residues. V lost 6 bases and J 5 bases, leaving 20 bases between the germline ends. Germline V gene data show CDR1 as MDHEN and CDR2 as SYDVKM.

This clonotype is labeled as large. V gene TRBV14 combines with J gene TRBJ2-1; D possibly corresponds to TRBD2 (6 bases). Trimming pared 3 bases from V and 0 bases from J, leaving 15 bases between. Per germline, CDR1 SGHDN and CDR2 FVKESK. There are 17 residues in the CDR3. CDR3 protein: CASSHISERVSYNEQFF. For the CDR3, the DNA is TGTGCCAGCAGCCACATCTCGGAGCGGGTCTCCTACAATGAGCAGTTCTTC.

This clonotype ranks as medium-sized. The rearrangement links TRBV29-1 to TRBJ2-7, with D possibly TRBD1 on 5 matching bases. CDR3 length: 12 residues. With 3 bases removed from V and 2 bases from J, the gap between germline ends came to 8 bases. Germline CDR1 and CDR2: SQVTM and ANQGSEA. The DNA for the CDR3 is TGCAGCGTTGAGGGGCCCGCCTACGAGCAGTACTTC. Its protein is CSVEGPAYEQYF.

This clonotype is medium-sized. The CDR3 loop reads CASSLVVVYSLSEQYF. The CDR3 region has the DNA TGTGCCAGCAGCTTAGTTGTAGTGTACTCTCTCTCCGAGCAGTACTTC. The V call is TRBV7-2, the J call TRBJ2-7; no reliable D call. Trimming stripped 1 base from V and 6 bases from J, with 19 bases between. The CDR3 extends over 16 amino acids. From germline, CDR1 is SGHTA and CDR2 FQGNSA.

A few counts support this clonotype. The genes are TRBV6-2 or TRBV6-3 and TRBJ2-7; D call uncertain. Germline assignment: CDR1 MNHEY and CDR2 SVGEGT. Trimming took off 5 bases at V and 1 base at J, with 12 bases between the two ends. The CDR3 runs 14 residues. The CDR3 nucleotides are TGTGCCAGCAGTGGCCTTGGTGTGTCCTACGAGCAGTACTTC. This gives the protein CASSGLGVSYEQYF.

By frequency in the sample, this clonotype is large. The genes are TRBV27 and TRBJ2-1; D gene uncertain. This CDR3 is 15 amino acids long. Looked up from germline, CDR1 is MNHEY and CDR2 is SMNVEV (reference sequence). V lost 5 bases, J lost 0 bases, and 11 bases lay in between. CDR3 protein: CASSEQIYSYNEQFF. CDR3 sequence (DNA): TGTGCCAGCAGTGAACAGATTTACTCCTACAATGAGCAGTTCTTC.

This clonotype is labeled as medium-sized. The chain links TRBV28 to TRBJ2-3; tentative D call: TRBD1 (6 bases). The V end lost 3 bases, the J end lost 4 bases, and 14 bases lay between the germline ends. The CDR3 consists of 15 residues. Germline V gives CDR1 MDHEN, CDR2 SYDVKM. CDR3 coding DNA: TGTGCCAGCAGTTTTTCAGGGGAAATGGCAGATACGCAGTATTTT. Translation: CASSFSGEMADTQYF.

This clonotype is classed as medium-sized. Here the CDR3 DNA reads TGTGCCAGCAGCGTAGCGGGGGGAGGGGACTATGAGCAGTTCTTC. Protein product: CASSVAGGGDYEQFF. V and J are TRBV9 and TRBJ2-1, with 7 bases aligning to TRBD2. The CDR3 contains 15 residues. Germline CDR1 and CDR2: SGDLS and YYNGEE. V was clipped by 0 bases and J by 8 bases; unmatched bases: 8. The full variable domain, in which reference TRBV9 and TRBJ2-1 provide the parts outside the CDR3, is DSGVTQTPKHLITATGQRVTLRCSPRSGDLSVYWYQQSLDQGLQFLIQYYNGEERAKGNILERFSAQQFPDLHSELNLSSLELGDSALYFCASSVAGGGDYEQFFGPGTRLTVL.

By sample fraction, this clonotype is large. The genes are TRBV6-2 or TRBV6-3 and TRBJ2-1; tentatively, D is TRBD1 (5 bases). V lost 7 bases and J 4 bases, leaving 11 bases between the germline ends. The CDR3 has 13 residues. Germline V lookup: CDR1 MNHEY, CDR2 SVGEGT. CDR3 sequence reads: CASTLDTYNEQFF. The CDR3 nucleotides read TGTGCCAGCACCTTGGACACTTACAATGAGCAGTTCTTC.

By sample share, this clonotype is medium-sized. V is TRBV27 and J is TRBJ2-1; 8 bases match TRBD1. The CDR3 has 14 amino acids. Germline CDR1 MNHEY, CDR2 SMNVEV (reference sequence). Trimming removed 2 bases from V and 6 bases from J; junction bases left unmatched: 3. The CDR3: CASSLQGAANEQFF. The DNA of the CDR3 is TGTGCCAGCAGTTTACAGGGGGCGGCCAATGAGCAGTTCTTC.

This clonotype qualifies as medium-sized. The chain links TRBV24-1 to TRBJ2-1; D possibly corresponds to TRBD2 (6 bases). Germline CDR1 is KGHDR and CDR2 is SFDVKD. This CDR3 has 12 residues. With 10 bases removed from V and 4 bases from J, the gap between germline ends came to 10 bases. For the CDR3, the DNA is TGTGCCACGGGACTCGCGTACAATGAGCAGTTCTTC. Translated, it gives CATGLAYNEQFF.

In its sample, this clonotype ranks as medium-sized. The chain is built from TRBV27 and TRBJ1-2, with D hard to call. CDR3 length equals 14 residues. In germline, CDR1 is MNHEY, CDR2 SMNVEV (reference sequence). Trimming pared 5 bases from V and 5 bases from J, leaving 15 bases between. The CDR3 DNA reads TGTGCCAGCAGTCCCACGGTTTTTCTATATGGCTACACCTTC. Translating gives CASSPTVFLYGYTF.

By frequency in the sample, this clonotype is medium-sized. This sequence joins TRBV6-5 and TRBJ1-1; unclear D gene. This CDR3 is built from 13 residues. The V gene lost 0 bases and the J gene lost 5 bases, with 7 bases spanning the gap. Germline CDR1 reads MNHEY; CDR2 reads SVGAGI. The chain's CDR3 is CASSYSRGTEAFF. In nucleotides, the CDR3 is TGTGCCAGCAGTTACTCACGGGGAACTGAAGCTTTCTTT.

By sample fraction, this clonotype is medium-sized (0.01 to 0.1%). This chain links TRBV27 with TRBJ1-1; D gene unclear. CDR3 length: 11 amino acids. Between the trimmed V and J ends, which lost 6 bases and 3 bases, there was a span of 5 bases. The germline V gene has CDR1 MNHEY and CDR2 SMNVEV (reference sequence). Written as DNA, the CDR3 is TGTGCCAGCAGGCGGGACACTGAAGCTTTCTTT. It encodes CASRRDTEAFF.